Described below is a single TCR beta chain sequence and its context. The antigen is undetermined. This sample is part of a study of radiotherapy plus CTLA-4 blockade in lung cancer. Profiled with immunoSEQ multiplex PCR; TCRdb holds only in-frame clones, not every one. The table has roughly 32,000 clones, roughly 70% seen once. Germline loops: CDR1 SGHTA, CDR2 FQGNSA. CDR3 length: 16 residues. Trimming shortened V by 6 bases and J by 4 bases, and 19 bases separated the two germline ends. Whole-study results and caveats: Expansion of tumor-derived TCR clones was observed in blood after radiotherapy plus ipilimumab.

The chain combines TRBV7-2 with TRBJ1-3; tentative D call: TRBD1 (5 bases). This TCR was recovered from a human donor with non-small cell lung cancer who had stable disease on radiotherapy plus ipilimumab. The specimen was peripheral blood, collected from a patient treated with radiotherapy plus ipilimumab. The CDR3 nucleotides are TGTGCCAGCAGACTAGCCTCGGGGGGTTTAGGAAACACCATATATTTT. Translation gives CASRLASGGLGNTIYF.